One sample yielded the 19 T cell receptor beta chains listed below, sequenced in a study of cytomegalovirus exposure and HLA in healthy donors. PCR amplification relied on 60 Vbeta primers (plus 13 Jbeta primers). Using immunoSEQ multiplex PCR, the repertoire was profiled, and TCRdb retains in-frame clones only, with some absent. The data contain some 150,000 clones, 75% to 80% of them seen just once; the ten biggest clones take up approximately 6.3%. Sequencing input: PBMCs. The receptors were sampled from a man aged 35 to 55 in good health and CMV-seropositive.

The chain employs TRBV15 and TRBJ2-5; possibly TRBD2 for D (6 bases). The CDR3 runs 14 residues. Germline CDR1 reads LNHNV; CDR2 reads YYDKDF (reference sequence). V lost 3 bases, J lost 2 bases, and 10 bases lay in between. CDR3 sequence (DNA): TGTGCCACCAGCAGGGGCGGACTACAAGAGACCCAGTACTTC. Translation gives CATSRGGLQETQYF.

CDR3 amino acids: CASSIGLAGEDEQFF. The CDR3 DNA reads TGTGCCAGTAGTATAGGACTAGCGGGAGAGGATGAGCAGTTCTTC. This rearrangement joins TRBV19 to TRBJ2-1; TRBD2 agrees at 12 bases. The CDR3 is 15 residues long. CDR1 is LNHDA and CDR2 is SQIVND in the germline V gene (reference sequence). V trimming: 1 base; J trimming: 8 bases; junction bases outside the gene matches: 3.

This clone was recorded only once. The chain links TRBV9 to TRBJ2-1; D not resolved. V was pared by 0 bases and J by 8 bases, with 15 bases between. Germline CDR1 and CDR2: SGDLS and YYNGEE. The CDR3 loop spans 15 amino acids. The CDR3 is CASSVGRRSIDEQFF. The CDR3 bases are TGTGCCAGCAGCGTAGGAAGGAGAAGCATCGATGAGCAGTTCTTC. Using reference TRBV9 and TRBJ2-1 for the parts outside the CDR3, the full variable domain is DSGVTQTPKHLITATGQRVTLRCSPRSGDLSVYWYQQSLDQGLQFLIQYYNGEERAKGNILERFSAQQFPDLHSELNLSSLELGDSALYFCASSVGRRSIDEQFFGPGTRLTVL.

The DNA for the CDR3 is TGTGCCAGCAGCCAGACAGGGCTCTCCTACGAGCAGTACTTC. Protein: CASSQTGLSYEQYF. V gene TRBV2 combines with J gene TRBJ2-7; 7 bases are shared with TRBD1. CDR3 length: 14 amino acids. Looked up from germline, CDR1 is SNHLY and CDR2 is FYNNEI. V lost 6 bases and J lost 0; bases outside the gene matches: 5.

In DNA, the CDR3 is TGTGCCAGCAGTGAAGTCGTGGCTGGCCCAGATACGCAGTATTTT. Its protein is CASSEVVAGPDTQYF. The chain recombines TRBV6-1 with TRBJ2-3, with D unresolved. V lost 1 base to trimming and J lost 4 bases, with 12 bases between them. Per germline, CDR1 MNHNS and CDR2 SASEGT. This CDR3 contains 15 residues.

V and J are TRBV19 and TRBJ2-1; the D is unclear. Trimming shortened V by 3 bases and J by 4 bases, and 10 bases separated the two germline ends. This CDR3 is 14 amino acids long. Germline V gene sequence: CDR1 LNHDA, CDR2 SQIVND (reference sequence). The CDR3 DNA reads TGTGCCAGTAGTATTTCCCCCCAGTACAATGAGCAGTTCTTC. Translated, it gives CASSISPQYNEQFF.

Notes on this clone: The germline gene is not matched at one end of the junction; a read error may be the cause. This chain connects TRBV5-5 to TRBJ2-7; 8 bases agree with TRBD1. CDR3 size: 15 residues. Germline V lookup: CDR1 SGHKS, CDR2 YYEKEE (reference sequence). Here the CDR3 reads CASSLLQGAAYEQYF. CDR3 bases: TGCGCCAGCAGCCTTCTGCAGGGGGCTGCCTACGAGCAGTACTTC.

The chain carries TRBV28 and TRBJ2-1; weak D call: TRBD2 (6 bases). The CDR3 is made up of 11 amino acids. Germline-derived CDR1 and CDR2 are MDHEN and SYDVKM. The ends were cut back, 5 bases at V and 15 bases at J, with 14 bases in the middle. The CDR3 nucleotides read TGTGCCAGCAGTGCCTGGGACTTCCCGTTCTTC. It is translated as CASSAWDFPFF.

The chain has TRBV11-3 and TRBJ2-2; D is undetermined. In germline, CDR1 is SGHNT, CDR2 YENEEA. Trimming took 11 bases from V and 0 from J, leaving 10 bases between them. The CDR3 loop spans 13 amino acids. For the CDR3, the DNA is TGTGCCGGTAGCCCACCGAACACCGGGGAGCTGTTTTTT. Translating it yields CAGSPPNTGELFF.

This chain joins TRBV5-1 and TRBJ1-2; TRBD1 matches 7 bases. The V segment lost 3 bases and the J segment 8 bases; nucleotides outside the gene matches: 7. This CDR3 region has 13 residues. Germline values: CDR1 SGHRS, CDR2 YFSETQ. The CDR3 bases are TGCGCCAGCAGCTCCCGACAGGGAGGCGGCTACACCTTC. Protein product: CASSSRQGGGYTF.

The V and J genes are TRBV6-1 and TRBJ2-5, with 9 bases that match TRBD1. CDR1 and CDR2 from the germline V gene are MNHNS and SASEGT. V shed 2 bases, J shed 4 bases, and the junction held 5 bases outside the gene matches. The CDR3 runs to 15 residues. CDR3 residues: CASSESLTGGETQYF. The DNA for the CDR3 is TGTGCCAGCAGTGAATCCCTGACAGGGGGAGAGACCCAGTACTTC.

Only a few counts were recorded for this clone. This sequence joins TRBV5-1 and TRBJ2-2, with 8 bases matching TRBD2. The CDR3 consists of 16 residues. Germline V gene data show CDR1 as SGHRS and CDR2 as YFSETQ. J lost 8 bases, V lost 1 base, and 10 bases had no gene match. In DNA, the CDR3 is TGCGCCAGCAGCTTGACGGCGGGAGGACTTATAGGGGAGCTGTTTTTT. The encoded protein is CASSLTAGGLIGELFF. Full variable domain (remainder filled in from reference TRBV5-1 and TRBJ2-2): KAGVTQTPRYLIKTRGQQVTLSCSPISGHRSVSWYQQTPGQGLQFLFEYFSETQRNKGNFPGRFSGRQFSNSRSEMNVSTLELGDSALYLCASSLTAGGLIGELFFGEGSRLTVL.

This clone was seen more than once but under ten times. This chain links TRBV5-1 with TRBJ2-7; TRBD1 aligns across 9 bases. The CDR3 has 14 residues. V lost 4 bases, J lost 6 bases, and 8 bases stayed unmatched. Germline assignment: CDR1 SGHRS and CDR2 YFSETQ. DNA of the CDR3: TGCGCCAGCAGCCCGGGACAGGGCGGAGGCGAGCAGTACTTC. The encoded protein is CASSPGQGGGEQYF.

The chain has TRBV14 and TRBJ2-7, with TRBD2 as a possible D gene (6 bases). Germline V gene sequence: CDR1 SGHDN, CDR2 FVKESK. This CDR3 has 16 residues. V was trimmed by 1 base and J by 0 bases, leaving 13 bases between them. CDR3 loop: CASSQAGAGHSYEQYF. The CDR3 DNA reads TGTGCCAGCAGCCAAGCCGGGGCGGGGCACTCCTACGAGCAGTACTTC.

The chain links TRBV18 to TRBJ2-3, with 14 bases aligning to TRBD2. The junction had 6 bases not matched to a gene; V was cut back by 3 bases and J by 1 base. In germline, CDR1 is KGHSH, CDR2 LQKENI. The CDR3 runs to 18 residues. CDR3 coding DNA: TGTGCCAGCTCACCGGGGCAGGGACTAGCGGGAGGCACAGATACGCAGTATTTT. Amino acid sequence: CASSPGQGLAGGTDTQYF.

This chain uses TRBV7-9 with TRBJ2-1, with D possibly TRBD1 on 6 matching bases. V was cut by 4 bases and J by 4 bases, with 14 bases left in between. CDR3 length: 15 residues. CDR1 is SEHNR, CDR2 FQNEAQ, per germline (reference sequence). In DNA, the CDR3 is TGTGCCAGCAGCTCACCCCGGGACAAGTACAATGAGCAGTTCTTC. Translation gives CASSSPRDKYNEQFF.

The chain uses TRBV18 and TRBJ2-7; TRBD1 might be the D (5 bases). Germline CDR1 KGHSH, CDR2 LQKENI. V was trimmed by 5 bases and J by 4 bases, leaving 18 bases between them. CDR3 length: 15 residues. CDR3 region: CASSKAGPLGYEQYF. As DNA, the CDR3 is TGTGCCAGCTCAAAGGCAGGGCCACTCGGTTACGAGCAGTACTTC.

CDR3 nucleotide sequence: TGCGCCAGCAACGGACAGGGGGCGATCATCTACGAGCAGTACTTC. Translation gives CASNGQGAIIYEQYF. V is TRBV10-1 and J is TRBJ2-7, with 11 bases fitting TRBD1. The V and J ends lost 7 bases and 3 bases, in that order; junction bases with no gene match: 8. The germline V gene encodes CDR1 WNHNN and CDR2 SYGVQD (reference sequence). This CDR3 is 15 amino acids long.

The chain joins TRBV27 to TRBJ1-6, with a weak D call TRBD1 (6 bases). From germline, CDR1 is MNHEY and CDR2 SMNVEV (reference sequence). V was clipped by 3 bases and J by 9 bases, with 21 bases between them. There are 17 residues in the CDR3. The CDR3 DNA follows: TGTGCCAGCAGTTTTGGTTCCAGGGGAGCTTTCGGTTCACCCCTCCACTTT. This translates into CASSFGSRGAFGSPLHF.